The present T cell receptor (beta chain) was sequenced within a study of blood T cell repertoires in COVID-19. Assay used: immunoSEQ multiplex PCR; TCRdb lists only in-frame clones, some missing. The sample records roughly 500,000 clones, roughly 89% being singletons. The CDR3 runs to 14 residues. The germline CDR1 and CDR2 sequences are SGHTA and FQGNSA. V was cut by 5 bases and J by 8 bases, with 13 bases left in between. The sample comprised peripheral blood. This chain uses TRBV7-2 with TRBJ1-6; TRBD1 might be the D (6 bases). This receptor was obtained from a young man with COVID-19, enrolled during active disease. The CDR3 spells CASSQWGRDSPLHF. The DNA for the CDR3 is TGTGCCAGCAGCCAATGGGGGCGGGATTCACCCCTCCACTTT.